The source of this T cell receptor (beta chain) is a study of T cells in Graves' hyperthyroidism and ophthalmopathy. Study-level results: Among thyroid clonotypes expanded above 0.001, most also appeared in blood. Ophthalmopathy and stable hyperthyroidism were separated by a 13 V-J model.

Out of 10 ml of fresh peripheral blood came the PBMCs. Amplified TCR beta CDR3 regions came from RNA transcripts. Primed by the HTBI set, a first-round RT-PCR was run on the TCR CDR3. TCRdb recomputed calls from the multiplex PCR reads with MiXCR, one row per CDR3 protein. The sample includes approximately 210,000 distinct CDR3 sequences, roughly 15% of them seen just once. About this clonotype: Its antigen is unknown.

V dropped 8 bases and J dropped 4; count of bases not matched to a gene: 10. CDR3 size: 15 residues. The germline V gene has CDR1 MNHNS and CDR2 SASEGT. The rearrangement uses TRBV6-1 and TRBJ2-7; the match to TRBD1 covers 11 bases. Specimen: blood. The receptor was isolated from a man aged 50-59 years with Graves' hyperthyroidism. The CDR3 coding sequence is TGTGCCAGCCAGCGGGACAGGGGGTTCAAGTACGAGCAGTACTTC. Its protein product is CASQRDRGFKYEQYF.